This TCR beta chain was profiled in a study of blood T cell repertoires in COVID-19. Overall study: Both acute and convalescent COVID-19 samples were obtained from the United States, Italy and Spain. Sources were T cells, B-cell-depleted T cells, or PBMCs; the material itself was cDNA or gDNA.

Original processing methods: Nucleated cell number was recorded as an estimate derived from reference gene primer amplification. Sequenced by immunoSEQ multiplex PCR; TCRdb stores in-frame clones only, minus some. V, J and clone size are taken as reported in that table, and D and trimming were inferred from the DNA itself. This sample has roughly 30,000 clones, with 75% to 85% found just once. This clonotype was obtained from a human donor in a cohort sampled during active COVID-19. Sequenced material: peripheral blood.

CDR3 residues: CASRQRGKTEAFF. The DNA for the CDR3 is TGTGCCAGCAGACAAAGGGGGAAAACTGAAGCTTTCTTT. The chain combines TRBV6-5 with TRBJ1-1; tentatively, D is TRBD1 (6 bases). The CDR3 runs to 13 residues. The germline CDR1 and CDR2 sequences are MNHEY and SVGAGI. The germline V and J ends were trimmed by 6 bases and 5 bases, with 13 bases remaining between them.